This T cell receptor (beta chain) comes out of a study of blood T cell repertoires in COVID-19. Across the study: COVID-19 samples collected from the United States, Italy and Spain covered acute and convalescent phases. PBMCs, B-cell-depleted T cells, or T cells provided the cDNA or gDNA that made up the material.

The study recruited people aged 18 to 89 years across under 25 US areas. Cohort placement rested on clinical history that participants reported themselves. CDR1 and CDR2 from the germline V gene are SNHLY and FYNNEI. This CDR3 contains 14 residues. J was trimmed by 9 bases and V by 4 bases; bases with no gene match: 3. Assay: immunoSEQ multiplex PCR; the TCRdb copy retains only in-frame clones and omits some. The table records hundreds of thousands of clones, 90% of them present only once. Sequenced sample: PBMCs or T cells enriched from blood (not recorded which). This receptor was obtained from a woman aged 18-35 years with acute COVID-19. The chain has TRBV2 and TRBJ1-6; 10 bases align to TRBD1. This CDR3 is CASSGGTGVSPLHF. The CDR3 region has the DNA TGTGCCAGCAGTGGTGGGACAGGGGTTTCACCCCTCCACTTT.